This T cell receptor (beta chain) appears in the sequencing data of a study of resident and recirculating memory T cells in vitiligo. Across the whole study: Genomic DNA was extracted from whole homogenized samples, with no cell sorting.

The CDR3 is 11 amino acids. CDR1 SGHKS and CDR2 YYEKEE come from the germline V gene (reference sequence). V was trimmed by 6 bases and J by 5 bases, leaving 6 bases between them. Sequencing was performed with immunoSEQ multiplex PCR; in TCRdb, only in-frame clones are kept and a portion is missing. The table shows 70,000 to 85,000 clones, with approximately 90% occurring only once. The sequence derives from a male donor with vitiligo. Sequencing was done on a sample of blood. V usage is TRBV5-5 and J usage is TRBJ2-1; no clear D gene. CDR3 sequence (DNA): TGTGCCAGCATAGGAGACAATGAGCAGTTCTTC. Its protein is CASIGDNEQFF.